Presented here are 10 T cell receptor beta chains from one specimen sequenced in a study of OX40 agonist ivuxolimab in advanced cancers. The repertoire was sequenced with immunoSEQ multiplex PCR; TCRdb's copy has only in-frame clones and lacks some. The sample shows tens of thousands of clones, approximately 90% of them seen only once. Sequences were derived from CD4+ or CD8+ T cells sorted from blood, sampled in a trial of the OX40 agonist ivuxolimab. These receptor sequences come from an adult with an advanced solid tumor such as melanoma, head and neck, liver or kidney cancer.

This chain uses TRBV6-5 with TRBJ1-2; 8 bases agree with TRBD1. Germline CDR1 and CDR2: MNHEY and SVGAGI. The CDR3 sequence is 14 residues long. V trimming: 6 bases; J trimming: 8 bases; junction bases outside the gene matches: 11. The CDR3, as DNA: TGTGCCAGCAGACCCGGGACAGGAATGCAGGGCTACACCTTC. Amino acid sequence: CASRPGTGMQGYTF.

This clone is a singleton in its sample. The chain is built from TRBV19 and TRBJ2-7; D is perhaps TRBD1 (5 bases). The CDR3 has 14 residues. Per germline, CDR1 LNHDA and CDR2 SQIVND (reference sequence). Trimming removed 4 bases from V and 3 bases from J, with 13 bases in between. The CDR3 sequence is CASSTIDSRYEQYF. DNA for the CDR3: TGTGCCAGTAGTACCATAGACAGCCGCTACGAGCAGTACTTC.

This clone appeared once. As DNA, the CDR3 is TGTGCCAGTAGTGCCCGTCCGACTAGCGGGGGGGGTTTAGTGCAGTTCTTC. Translated, it gives CASSARPTSGGGLVQFF. This chain joins TRBV19 and TRBJ2-1; 14 bases fit TRBD2. J was trimmed by 12 bases and V by 5 bases; bases with no gene match: 15. Germline V lookup: CDR1 LNHDA, CDR2 SQIVND (reference sequence). The CDR3 totals 17 residues.

V usage is TRBV4-1 and J usage is TRBJ1-2, with TRBD1 identical over 8 bases. This CDR3 has 16 residues. The germline gives CDR1 MGHRA, CDR2 YSYEKL. V gave up 0 bases and J gave up 4 bases; unmatched junction bases: 7. CDR3 residues: CASSQESTGVRYGYTF. In DNA, the CDR3 is TGCGCCAGCAGCCAAGAGTCGACAGGGGTTCGCTATGGCTACACCTTC.

The rearrangement uses TRBV5-4 and TRBJ1-2; D is ambiguous. Trimming removed 0 bases from V and 3 bases from J, with 6 bases in between. Germline-derived CDR1 and CDR2 are SGHNT and YYREEE (reference sequence). This CDR3 has 13 amino acids. The CDR3: CASSLGADYGYTF. CDR3 nucleotide sequence: TGTGCCAGCAGCTTGGGGGCGGACTATGGCTACACCTTC.

This clone appeared a single time. V gene TRBV6-1 combines with J gene TRBJ2-2, with D unclear. The V and J ends lost 2 bases and 4 bases respectively, with 11 bases between them. The germline V gene has CDR1 MNHNS and CDR2 SASEGT. This CDR3 is built from 15 residues. Written as DNA, the CDR3 is TGTGCCAGCAGTGAATTGGGAAGAGTCACCGGGGAGCTGTTTTTT. It specifies CASSELGRVTGELFF.

CDR3 sequence (DNA): TGTGCCAGCAGTTGGGGGGGGGCGAACACTGAAGCTTTCTTT. It yields the protein CASSWGGANTEAFF. The V gene is TRBV28, the J gene TRBJ1-1, with TRBD1 as a possible D gene (6 bases). Deletions cut 4 bases from V and 1 base from J, with 10 bases between. Germline CDR1 and CDR2: MDHEN and SYDVKM. This CDR3 has 14 residues.

The chain employs TRBV7-2 and TRBJ1-1; D not certain. The CDR3 totals 15 residues. Germline loops: CDR1 SGHTA, CDR2 FQGNSA. With 6 bases removed from V and 2 bases from J, the gap between germline ends came to 16 bases. The CDR3 here is CASSFDAAGNTEAFF. The CDR3 DNA reads as TGTGCCAGCAGTTTTGACGCGGCAGGCAACACTGAAGCTTTCTTT. The whole variable domain, filled in from reference TRBV7-2 and TRBJ1-1, reads GAGVSQSPSNKVTEKGKDVELRCDPISGHTALYWYRQSLGQGLEFLIYFQGNSAPDKSGLPSDRFSAERTGGSVSTLTIQRTQQEDSAVYLCASSFDAAGNTEAFFGQGTRLTVV.

This chain connects TRBV28 to TRBJ2-2, with a tentative D call TRBD1 (5 bases). The germline gives CDR1 MDHEN, CDR2 SYDVKM. V was clipped by 5 bases and J by 2 bases, with 12 bases between them. The CDR3 has 15 amino acids. The CDR3 region has the DNA TGTGCCAGCAGTCCCCCCGACAGAAACACCGGGGAGCTGTTTTTT. As protein: CASSPPDRNTGELFF. Full variable domain (rest looked up from reference TRBV28 and TRBJ2-2): DVKVTQSSRYLVKRTGEKVFLECVQDMDHENMFWYRQDPGLGLRLIYFSYDVKMKEKGDIPEGYSVSREKKERFSLILESASTNQTSMYLCASSPPDRNTGELFFGEGSRLTVL.

The J gene is TRBJ1-1, the V gene TRBV11-2; no firm D call. Trimming removed 0 bases from V and 4 bases from J, with 15 bases in between. The CDR3 contains 16 residues. Looked up from germline, CDR1 is SGHAT and CDR2 is FQNNGV. CDR3 protein: CASSLDWEGSGTEAFF. CDR3 nucleotides: TGTGCCAGCAGCTTAGATTGGGAGGGAAGTGGCACTGAAGCTTTCTTT. Together with reference TRBV11-2 and TRBJ1-1, the CDR3 gives the full variable domain: EAGVAQSPRYKIIEKRQSVAFWCNPISGHATLYWYQQILGQGPKLLIQFQNNGVVDDSQLPKDRFSAERLKGVDSTLKIQPAKLEDSAVYLCASSLDWEGSGTEAFFGQGTRLTVV.